The sequence of this TCR beta chain was determined in a study of blood T cell repertoires in COVID-19 (dated by TCRdb to the early 2020s). Study-level background: Collaborator samples came from the United States, Italy and Spain and covered acute and convalescent phases of COVID-19. The prospective study material was composed of cDNA or gDNA derived from T cells, B-cell-depleted T cells, or PBMCs. Subjects who had been exposed to COVID-19, were actively infected with it, or had recovered from it provided the deeply sampled blood TCRbeta repertoires that made up the dataset. The repertoires were released in a freely available public database intended as a resource for research on the immune response to SARS-CoV-2. Samples came from the ongoing ImmuneRACE study (first 160 participants) plus 1,254 subjects from 6 global collaborators. The sample metadata nearly always contained a de-identified subject ID, COVID-19 status, age in years and sex. Where available, HLA class I and class II types were obtained from metadata supplied by the sample provider rather than from assay-based typing. Broad study findings and their caveats: The quantity of clinical and demographic metadata differed by source and by participant and was supplied without curation.

TCRbeta CDR3 regions were amplified from genomic DNA using the immunoSEQ Assay, a bias-controlled multiplex PCR. The source study handled its data this way. Within the assay, amplification of reference gene primers was used to estimate how many nucleated cells each sample contained. Sequence reads were collapsed and filtered to measure the absolute abundance of every unique TCRbeta CDR3 rearrangement. For each sample, productive Simpson clonality was calculated as the square root of Simpson's diversity index over productive rearrangements. TCRdb provides this immuneACCESS table in a form limited to in-frame rearrangements. Some clones are lacking; in checked studies, under half of them reflect an unresolved V gene, and why the rest are absent is not known. V, J and clone size derive from that table, while D and trimming were established from the DNA sequence. The sample table lists around 200,000 clones, about nine tenths of them with a count of one. Approximately 10% of the sample is in the top ten clones.

At one collaborating source in Seattle, patients were enrolled during active infection and were followed longitudinally through the course of disease. Collaborating institutions collected whole blood in K2EDTA tubes following their own protocols. For TCRbeta analysis, collaborators shipped samples in one of three forms: frozen whole blood, isolated PBMCs, or DNA extracted from either of those sample types. With respect to this clone: It lacks a known antigen. Nothing much larger sits one base from this clone, and base qualities are not available.

V is reduced by 1 base and J by 2 bases, leaving a spacing of 9 bases between them. As encoded in the germline V gene (reference sequence), CDR1 is MNHNY while CDR2 is SVGAGI. From the cysteine up to the phenylalanine, the CDR3 has a length of 14 residues. Of all the DNA, just the CDR3 is kept, 42 bases in frame from base 1. Sequencing input: peripheral blood. Here the chain combines TRBV6-6 and TRBJ2-7, with the D gene not clear enough to name. The receptor was isolated from a woman aged 60-75 years with COVID-19, enrolled during active disease. The nucleotides read TGTGCCAGCAGTTACTTGGGCCCTACCTACGAGCAGTACTTC. Translation gives CASSYLGPTYEQYF.